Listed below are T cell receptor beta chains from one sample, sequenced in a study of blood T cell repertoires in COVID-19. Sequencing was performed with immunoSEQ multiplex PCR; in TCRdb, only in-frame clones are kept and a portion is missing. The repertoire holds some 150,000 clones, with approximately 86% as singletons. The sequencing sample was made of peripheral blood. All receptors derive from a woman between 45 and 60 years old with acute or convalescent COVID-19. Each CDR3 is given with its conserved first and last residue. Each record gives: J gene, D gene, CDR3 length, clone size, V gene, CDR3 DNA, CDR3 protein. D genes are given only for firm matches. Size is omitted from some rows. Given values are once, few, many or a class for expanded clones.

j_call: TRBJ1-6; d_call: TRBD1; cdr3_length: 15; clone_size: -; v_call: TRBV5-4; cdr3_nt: TGTGCCAGCAGCGTGACAGGGTTCAATAATTCACCCCTCCACTTT; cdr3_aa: CASSVTGFNNSPLHF
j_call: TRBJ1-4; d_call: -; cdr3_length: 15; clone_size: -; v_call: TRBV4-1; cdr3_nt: TGCGCCAGCAGCCAAGGGACAGTCTTTAATGAAAAACTGTTTTTT; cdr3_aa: CASSQGTVFNEKLFF
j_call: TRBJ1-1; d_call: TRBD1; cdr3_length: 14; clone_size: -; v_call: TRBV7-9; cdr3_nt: TGTGCCAGCAGCCTCGGACAGGGGATAACTGAAGCTTTCTTT; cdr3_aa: CASSLGQGITEAFF
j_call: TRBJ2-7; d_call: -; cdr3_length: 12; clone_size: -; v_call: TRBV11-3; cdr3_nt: TGTGCCAGCAGCCAAGGGGGCTACGAGCAGTACTTC; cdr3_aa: CASSQGGYEQYF
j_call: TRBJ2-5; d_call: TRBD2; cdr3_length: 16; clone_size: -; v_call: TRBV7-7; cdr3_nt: TGTGCCAGCAGCTTAGGAGTTAGCGGGGGATGGGAGACCCAGTACTTC; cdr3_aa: CASSLGVSGGWETQYF
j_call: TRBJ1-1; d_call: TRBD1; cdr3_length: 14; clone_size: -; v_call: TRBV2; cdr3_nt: TGTGCCAGCAGTTTACAGGGGGCGGGCACTGAAGCTTTCTTT; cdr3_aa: CASSLQGAGTEAFF
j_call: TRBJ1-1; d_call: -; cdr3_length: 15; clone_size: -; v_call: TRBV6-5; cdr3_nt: TGTGCCAGCAGTTACGAGGAACCTGGGGCCACTGAAGCTTTCTTT; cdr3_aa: CASSYEEPGATEAFF
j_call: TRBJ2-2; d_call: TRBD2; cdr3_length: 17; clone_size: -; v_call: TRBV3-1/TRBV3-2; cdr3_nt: TGTGCCAGCAGCCACCGAGCGGGGGGCCAAAACACCGGGGAGCTGTTTTTT; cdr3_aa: CASSHRAGGQNTGELFF
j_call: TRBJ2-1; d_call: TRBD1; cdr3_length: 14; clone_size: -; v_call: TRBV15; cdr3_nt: TGTGCCACCAGCAGGGGGACAGGGCCAGCTGAGCAGTTCTTC; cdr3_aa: CATSRGTGPAEQFF
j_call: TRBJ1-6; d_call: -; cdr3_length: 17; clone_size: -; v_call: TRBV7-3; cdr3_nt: TGTGCCAGCAGCCTGATGCCCCCGTCGTCGGATAATTCACCCCTCCACTTT; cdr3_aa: CASSLMPPSSDNSPLHF
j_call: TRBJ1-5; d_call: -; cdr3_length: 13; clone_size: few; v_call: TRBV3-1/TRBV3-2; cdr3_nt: TGTGCCAGCAGCCAATCGGGGGATCAGCCCCAGCATTTT; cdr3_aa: CASSQSGDQPQHF
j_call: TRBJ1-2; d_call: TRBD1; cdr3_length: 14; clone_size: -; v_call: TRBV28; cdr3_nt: TGTGCCAGCAGCCGGACAGGGGTTAACTATGGCTACACCTTC; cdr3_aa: CASSRTGVNYGYTF
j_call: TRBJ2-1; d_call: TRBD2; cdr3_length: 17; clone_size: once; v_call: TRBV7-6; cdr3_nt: TGTGCCAGCAGCCCCCTATCGCGGGAGATCGCCTACAATGAGCAGTTCTTC; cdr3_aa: CASSPLSREIAYNEQFF
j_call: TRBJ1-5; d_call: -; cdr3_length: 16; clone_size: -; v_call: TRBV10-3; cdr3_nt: TGTGCCATCAGTGAGGCCCCGGGACAATCCAATCAGCCCCAGCATTTT; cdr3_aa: CAISEAPGQSNQPQHF
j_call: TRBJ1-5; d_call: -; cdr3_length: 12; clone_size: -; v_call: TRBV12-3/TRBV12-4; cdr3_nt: TGTGCCAGCAGTTTTAACGGTCAGCCCCAGCATTTT; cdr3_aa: CASSFNGQPQHF
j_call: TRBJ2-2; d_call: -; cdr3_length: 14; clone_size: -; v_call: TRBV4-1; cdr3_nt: TGCGCCAGCAGCCAAGAACGAGTTACCGGGGAGCTGTTTTTT; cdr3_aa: CASSQERVTGELFF
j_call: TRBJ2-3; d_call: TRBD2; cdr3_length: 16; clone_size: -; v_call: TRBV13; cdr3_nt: TGTGCCAGCAACAAGTATAGCGGGGGGGATAGAGATACGCAGTATTTT; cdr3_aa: CASNKYSGGDRDTQYF
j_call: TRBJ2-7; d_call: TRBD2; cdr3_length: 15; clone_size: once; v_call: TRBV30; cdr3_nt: TGTGCCTGGAGTGTCCCTAGCGGTTACTCCTACGAGCAGTACTTC; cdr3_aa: CAWSVPSGYSYEQYF
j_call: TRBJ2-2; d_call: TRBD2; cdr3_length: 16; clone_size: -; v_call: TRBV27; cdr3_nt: TGTGCCAGCAGATTAGCGGGAGGGCGTGACACCGGGGAGCTGTTTTTT; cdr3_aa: CASRLAGGRDTGELFF
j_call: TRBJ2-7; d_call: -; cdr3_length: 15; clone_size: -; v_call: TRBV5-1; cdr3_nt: TGCGCCAGCAGCCCCCGGACTGATAGCTCCTACGAGCAGTACTTC; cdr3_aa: CASSPRTDSSYEQYF
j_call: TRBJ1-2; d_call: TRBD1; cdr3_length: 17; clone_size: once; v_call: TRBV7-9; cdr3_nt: TGTGCCAGCAGCTTAGTGCGCGGGACAGGGGGAACATATGGCTACACCTTC; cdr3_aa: CASSLVRGTGGTYGYTF
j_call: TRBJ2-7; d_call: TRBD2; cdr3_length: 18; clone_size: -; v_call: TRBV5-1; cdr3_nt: TGCGCCAGCAGCTTGAGGGCTAGCGGGAGAATTGGGACCTACGAGCAGTACTTC; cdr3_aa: CASSLRASGRIGTYEQYF
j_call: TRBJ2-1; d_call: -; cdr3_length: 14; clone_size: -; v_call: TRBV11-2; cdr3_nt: TGTGCCAGCAGCTTAGCAGGGGTAAGCAATGAGCAGTTCTTC; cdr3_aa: CASSLAGVSNEQFF
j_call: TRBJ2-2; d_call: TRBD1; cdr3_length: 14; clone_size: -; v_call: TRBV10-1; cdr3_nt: TGCGCCAGCGGTGGGACAGGGGTCACCGGGGAGCTGTTTTTT; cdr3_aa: CASGGTGVTGELFF
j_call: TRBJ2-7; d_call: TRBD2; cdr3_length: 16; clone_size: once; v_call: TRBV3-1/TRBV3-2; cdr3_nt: TGTGCCAGCAGCCAGGGACTAGCGGGGGCGTCCTACGAGCAGTACTTC; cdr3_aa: CASSQGLAGASYEQYF
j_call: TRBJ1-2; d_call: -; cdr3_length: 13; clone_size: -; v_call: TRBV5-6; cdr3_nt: TGTGCCAGCAGACAGGGAAGGCCCTCGGGCTACACCTTC; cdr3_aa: CASRQGRPSGYTF